This record concerns one TCR beta chain sequence. As yet, its antigen is unknown. V was cut by 6 bases and J by 2 bases, with 17 bases left in between. Germline assignment: CDR1 SQVTM and CDR2 ANQGSEA. The CDR3 runs 14 residues. This entry comes from a study of T cell clonotyping in hematopoietic cell transplantation. Profiling relied on immunoSEQ multiplex PCR, and the TCRdb table lists in-frame clones only, not all of them. The sample lists some 6,000 clones; about 78% were seen once. Overall study results and limits: Graft donor and pretransplant recipient Inverse Simpson Index values predicted broader posttransplant TCR diversity. Cells were unsorted, so CD4 and CD8 contributions were not separated.

This chain uses TRBV29-1 with TRBJ2-7; TRBD2 is a possible D gene (5 bases). The receptor comes from a male patient between 65 and 85 years old who had an allogeneic stem cell transplant from an unrelated donor, so T cells may come from the graft donor. Some clones in this sample may be carry-over from other donors' samples. The input for sequencing was peripheral blood mononuclear cells, taken 180 days after allogeneic stem cell transplant. As DNA, the CDR3 is TGCAGCGTCAAAACCGGGATAGCCGCCTACGAGCAGTACTTC. It codes for CSVKTGIAAYEQYF.